Listed below are T cell receptor beta chains from one sample, sequenced in a study of T cells after yellow fever vaccination. TCRdb reanalysed the 5' RACE reads using MiXCR and keeps one entry per CDR3 protein. Among hundreds of thousands of distinct CDR3 sequences listed, around 3.6% were seen once. Sequences were derived from PBMCs, sampled on the day of the yellow fever booster vaccination. The receptors originated from a man between 18 and 35 years old who received the YFV17D yellow fever vaccine. Each CDR3 is given with its conserved first and last residue. A D gene is named only where the DNA matches it firmly. Only some rows state a clone size, as once, few, many or a class for expanded clones.

TRBJ1-4	TRBV20-1	few	TRBD1	CSAMGTGGDEKLFF	TGCAGTGCTATGGGGACAGGCGGAGATGAAAAACTGTTTTTT
TRBJ2-1	TRBV28	few	TRBD2	CASKLPLAGGYNEQFF	TGTGCCAGCAAGTTACCCCTAGCGGGGGGTTACAATGAGCAGTTCTTC
TRBJ2-7	TRBV3-1	many	TRBD2	CASSPRGLGHEQYF	TGTGCCAGCAGCCCCCGAGGACTAGGGCACGAGCAGTACTTC
TRBJ1-1	TRBV4-2	-	-	CASSQEARQANTEAFF	TGTGCCAGCAGCCAAGAGGCGCGACAGGCGAACACTGAAGCTTTCTTT
TRBJ1-2	TRBV5-1	few	-	CASSSYDSLTNYGYTF	TGCGCCAGCAGCTCTTACGACAGTCTAACTAACTATGGCTACACCTTC
TRBJ2-7	TRBV7-8	-	TRBD1	CASSRTGEHHEQYF	TGTGCCAGCAGCCGGACAGGGGAGCATCACGAGCAGTACTTC
TRBJ2-3	TRBV7-3	-	-	CASSLGAGTDTQYF	TGTGCCAGCAGCTTAGGGGCCGGGACAGATACGCAGTATTTT
TRBJ2-3	TRBV5-4	many	TRBD2	CASSLEASGARYTDTQYF	TGTGCCAGCAGCTTGGAGGCTAGCGGGGCGCGTTACACAGATACGCAGTATTTT
TRBJ1-1	TRBV6-5	many	TRBD1	CASSTDRADTEAFF	TGTGCCAGCAGTACAGACAGGGCCGACACTGAAGCTTTCTTT
TRBJ2-1	TRBV3-1	many	-	CASSQVRASIAEQFF	TGTGCCAGCAGCCAAGTGCGGGCTAGCATCGCTGAGCAGTTCTTC
TRBJ2-3	TRBV7-6	few	-	CASSRTIETDTQYF	TGTGCCAGCAGCCGGACAATCGAAACAGATACGCAGTATTTT
TRBJ2-1	TRBV7-8	few	TRBD2	CASSLVSGGAGEQFF	TGTGCCAGCAGCTTAGTTAGCGGGGGGGCCGGGGAGCAGTTCTTC
TRBJ2-7	TRBV12-3/TRBV12-4	many	TRBD1	CASSGDSYEQYF	TGTGCCAGCAGTGGGGACAGCTACGAGCAGTACTTC
TRBJ2-3	TRBV5-1	-	-	CASSSLLNGGGRNTQYF	TGCGCCAGCAGCTCACTCCTTAATGGGGGGGGCCGGAATACGCAGTATTTT
TRBJ2-1	TRBV29-1	many	-	CSPRRWSSYNEQFF	TGCAGCCCCCGGCGGTGGAGCTCCTACAATGAGCAGTTCTTC
TRBJ1-5	TRBV12-3/TRBV12-4	-	-	CASSLLPGVGNQPQHF	TGTGCCAGCAGTTTATTGCCGGGGGTGGGCAATCAGCCCCAGCATTTT
TRBJ2-1	TRBV7-2	many	TRBD2	CASSLRLAGGSEQFF	TGTGCCAGCAGCTTAAGACTAGCGGGGGGGAGTGAGCAGTTCTTC
TRBJ1-6	TRBV20-1	-	-	CSARVKGTGSPLHF	TGCAGTGCTAGAGTGAAAGGGACGGGTTCACCCCTCCACTTT
TRBJ1-2	TRBV7-6	many	-	CASSPAGGGYGYTF	TGTGCCAGCAGCCCAGCTGGGGGAGGCTATGGCTACACCTTC
TRBJ1-1	TRBV3-1	few	-	CASSQAWDATGTEAFF	TGTGCCAGCAGCCAAGCGTGGGACGCGACGGGCACTGAAGCTTTCTTT
TRBJ1-1	TRBV4-2	-	-	CASSQDRLFYAEAFF	TGTGCCAGCAGCCAAGACCGACTTTTTTACGCTGAAGCTTTCTTT
TRBJ1-2	TRBV10-3	few	-	CAISESTGGWGYTF	TGTGCCATCAGTGAATCCACGGGGGGATGGGGCTACACCTTC
TRBJ2-3	TRBV19	-	-	CASSWGGTRTDTQYF	TGTGCCAGTAGCTGGGGAGGGACACGCACAGATACGCAGTATTTT
TRBJ2-3	TRBV6-5	-	-	CASSYSTQGTDTQYF	TGTGCCAGCAGTTACTCGACTCAGGGCACAGATACGCAGTATTTT
TRBJ2-1	TRBV7-8	many	-	CASSLVAYNEQFF	TGTGCCAGCAGCTTAGTCGCCTACAATGAGCAGTTCTTC
TRBJ2-2	TRBV4-2	many	TRBD2	CASSQESSGPGELFF	TGTGCCAGCAGCCAAGAATCTAGCGGTCCTGGGGAGCTGTTTTTT
TRBJ2-7	TRBV7-9	-	-	CASCRTGYEQYF	TGTGCCAGCTGCCGGACGGGGTACGAGCAGTACTTC
TRBJ1-6	TRBV5-1	once	TRBD1	CASRAGQGSPLHF	TGCGCCAGCAGAGCAGGACAGGGGTCACCCCTCCACTTT
TRBJ1-3	TRBV7-6	few	-	CASSQGTGIGNTIYF	TGTGCCAGCAGCCAGGGAACAGGGATCGGAAACACCATATATTTT
TRBJ2-7	TRBV12-3/TRBV12-4	many	-	CASSFSVQGFSYEQYF	TGTGCCAGCAGTTTCAGCGTCCAGGGGTTCTCCTACGAGCAGTACTTC
TRBJ2-5	TRBV7-2	-	TRBD2	CASSLRSGGLETQYF	TGTGCCAGCAGCTTACGTAGCGGGGGGTTGGAGACCCAGTACTTC
TRBJ2-3	TRBV7-2	many	-	CASSLLRASADTQYF	TGTGCCAGCAGCTTGCTTAGGGCCTCGGCAGATACGCAGTATTTT
TRBJ1-2	TRBV7-2	few	TRBD1	CASSWRTGRSGYTF	TGTGCCAGCAGCTGGCGGACAGGGCGTAGTGGCTACACCTTC
TRBJ2-4	TRBV24-1	-	-	CATSDSRTGGLAINIQYF	TGTGCCACCAGTGATTCTCGGACAGGGGGACTAGCCATAAACATTCAGTACTTC
TRBJ2-1	TRBV7-9	-	-	CASSFKGSSYNEQFF	TGTGCCAGCAGCTTCAAGGGGAGCTCCTACAATGAGCAGTTCTTC
TRBJ2-3	TRBV7-2	few	TRBD2	CASSPTGLAGGSPRGDTQYF	TGTGCCAGCAGCCCGACAGGACTAGCGGGGGGCTCGCCAAGAGGAGATACGCAGTATTTT
TRBJ1-4	TRBV20-1	many	-	CSARDVRDATNEKLFF	TGCAGTGCTAGAGATGTTCGGGACGCAACTAATGAAAAACTGTTTTTT
TRBJ2-7	TRBV12-3/TRBV12-4	few	-	CASSFRREQYF	TGTGCCAGCAGTTTTAGGCGGGAGCAGTACTTC
TRBJ1-4	TRBV20-1	many	-	CSASAHNEKLFF	TGCAGTGCGTCGGCTCATAATGAAAAACTGTTTTTT
TRBJ2-5	TRBV7-3	many	TRBD1	CASSLEGQGAETQYF	TGTGCCAGCAGCTTAGAGGGGCAGGGGGCAGAGACCCAGTACTTC
TRBJ2-1	TRBV20-1	few	-	CSAQMASSYNEQFF	TGCAGTGCCCAGATGGCGAGCTCCTACAATGAGCAGTTCTTC
TRBJ1-4	TRBV5-1	many	-	CASSLDGNEKLFF	TGCGCCAGCAGCTTGGACGGTAATGAAAAACTGTTTTTT
TRBJ2-1	TRBV5-6	-	-	CASSFTNRVEQFF	TGTGCCAGCAGCTTTACCAACAGGGTTGAGCAGTTCTTC
TRBJ2-7	TRBV5-1	many	-	CASSAGLYEQYF	TGCGCCAGCAGCGCTGGTCTCTACGAGCAGTACTTC
TRBJ2-1	TRBV27	few	TRBD2	CASSPRTPLAGSSYNEQFF	TGTGCCAGCAGTCCGCGGACCCCTCTAGCGGGGAGCTCCTACAATGAGCAGTTCTTC
TRBJ2-1	TRBV5-6	-	-	CASSFVSGLHPREQFF	TGTGCCAGCAGCTTCGTTAGTGGATTGCACCCTCGTGAGCAGTTCTTC
TRBJ2-4	TRBV11-2	few	-	CASSVHAGSGENIQYF	TGTGCCAGCAGCGTACACGCAGGGTCGGGGGAAAACATTCAGTACTTC
TRBJ2-1	TRBV4-1	-	TRBD2	CASSQALAGGYEQFF	TGCGCCAGCAGCCAAGCACTAGCGGGGGGGTATGAGCAGTTCTTC